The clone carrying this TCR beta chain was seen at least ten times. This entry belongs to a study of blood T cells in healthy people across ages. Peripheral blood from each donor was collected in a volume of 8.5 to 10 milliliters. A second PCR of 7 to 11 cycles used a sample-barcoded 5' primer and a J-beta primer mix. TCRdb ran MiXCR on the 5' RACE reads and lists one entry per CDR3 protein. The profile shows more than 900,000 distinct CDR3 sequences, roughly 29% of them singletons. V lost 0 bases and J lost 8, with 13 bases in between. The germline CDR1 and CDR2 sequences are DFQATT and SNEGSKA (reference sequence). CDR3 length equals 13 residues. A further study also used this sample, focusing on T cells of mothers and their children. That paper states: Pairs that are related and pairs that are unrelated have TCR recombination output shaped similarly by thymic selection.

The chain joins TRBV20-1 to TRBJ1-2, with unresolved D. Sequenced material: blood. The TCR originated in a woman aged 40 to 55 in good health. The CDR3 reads CSARDTLLRGYTF. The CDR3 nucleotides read TGCAGTGCTAGAGACACTCTGCTAAGGGGCTACACCTTC.